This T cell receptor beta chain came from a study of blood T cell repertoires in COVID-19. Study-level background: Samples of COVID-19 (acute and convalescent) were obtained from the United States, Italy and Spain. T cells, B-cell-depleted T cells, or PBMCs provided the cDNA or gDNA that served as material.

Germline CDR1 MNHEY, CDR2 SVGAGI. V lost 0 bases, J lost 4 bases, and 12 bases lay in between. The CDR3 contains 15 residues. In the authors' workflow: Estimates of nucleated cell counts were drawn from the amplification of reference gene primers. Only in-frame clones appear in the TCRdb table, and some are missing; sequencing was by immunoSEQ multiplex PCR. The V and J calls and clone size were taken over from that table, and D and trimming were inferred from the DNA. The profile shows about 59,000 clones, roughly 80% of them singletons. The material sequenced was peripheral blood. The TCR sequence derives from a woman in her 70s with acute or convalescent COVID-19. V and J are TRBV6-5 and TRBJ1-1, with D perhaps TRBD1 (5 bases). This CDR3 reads CASSYSGEGGTEAFF. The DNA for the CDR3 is TGTGCCAGCAGTTACTCGGGGGAGGGAGGCACTGAAGCTTTCTTT.